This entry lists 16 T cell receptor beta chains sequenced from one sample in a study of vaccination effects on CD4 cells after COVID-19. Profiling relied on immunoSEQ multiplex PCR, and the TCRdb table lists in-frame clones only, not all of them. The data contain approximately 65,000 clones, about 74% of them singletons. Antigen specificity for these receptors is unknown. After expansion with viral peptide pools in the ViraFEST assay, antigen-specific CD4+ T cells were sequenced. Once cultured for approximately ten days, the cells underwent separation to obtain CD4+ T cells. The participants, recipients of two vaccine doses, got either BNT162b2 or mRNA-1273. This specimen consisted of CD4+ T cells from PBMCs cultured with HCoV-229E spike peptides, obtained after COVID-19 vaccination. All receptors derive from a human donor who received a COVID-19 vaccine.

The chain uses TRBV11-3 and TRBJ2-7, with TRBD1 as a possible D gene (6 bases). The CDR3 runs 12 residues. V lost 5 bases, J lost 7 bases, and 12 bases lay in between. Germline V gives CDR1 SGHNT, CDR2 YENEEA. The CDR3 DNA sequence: TGTGCCAGCAGCGTAACAGGGCGTGAGCAGTACGTC. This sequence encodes CASSVTGREQYV.

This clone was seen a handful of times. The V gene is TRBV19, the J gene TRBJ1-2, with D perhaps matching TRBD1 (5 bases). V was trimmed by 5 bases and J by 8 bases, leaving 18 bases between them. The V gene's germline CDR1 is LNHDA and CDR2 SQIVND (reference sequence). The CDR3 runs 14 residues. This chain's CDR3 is CASSSARDGKGYTF. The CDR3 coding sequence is TGTGCCAGTAGTTCCGCCCGGGACGGCAAAGGCTACACCTTC.

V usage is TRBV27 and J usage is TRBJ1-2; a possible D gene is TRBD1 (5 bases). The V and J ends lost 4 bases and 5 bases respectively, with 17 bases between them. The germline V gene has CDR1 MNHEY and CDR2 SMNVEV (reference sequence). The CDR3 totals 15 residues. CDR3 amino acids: CASSSMIGTLYGYTF. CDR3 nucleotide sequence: TGTGCCAGCAGTTCCATGATAGGGACCTTGTATGGCTACACCTTC.

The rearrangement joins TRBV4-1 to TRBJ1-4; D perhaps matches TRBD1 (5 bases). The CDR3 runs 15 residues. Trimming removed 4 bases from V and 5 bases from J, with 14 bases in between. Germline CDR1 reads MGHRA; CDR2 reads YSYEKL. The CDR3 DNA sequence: TGCGCCAGCAGCCTCCTCGAGGGGACGAATGAAAAACTGTTTTTT. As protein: CASSLLEGTNEKLFF.

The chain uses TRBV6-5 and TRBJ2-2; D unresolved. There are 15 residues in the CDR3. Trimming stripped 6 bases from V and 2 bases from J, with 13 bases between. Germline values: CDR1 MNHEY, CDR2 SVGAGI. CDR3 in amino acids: CASSASRQNTGELFF. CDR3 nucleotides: TGTGCCAGCAGCGCCTCCCGACAAAACACCGGGGAGCTGTTTTTT.

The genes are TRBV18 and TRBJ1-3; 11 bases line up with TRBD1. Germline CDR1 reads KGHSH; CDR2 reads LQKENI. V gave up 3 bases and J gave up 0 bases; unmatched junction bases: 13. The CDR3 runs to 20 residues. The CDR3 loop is CASSPTPRGQGAPSGNTIYF. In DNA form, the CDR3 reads TGTGCCAGCTCACCCACGCCCCGAGGACAGGGGGCTCCCTCTGGAAACACCATATATTTT.

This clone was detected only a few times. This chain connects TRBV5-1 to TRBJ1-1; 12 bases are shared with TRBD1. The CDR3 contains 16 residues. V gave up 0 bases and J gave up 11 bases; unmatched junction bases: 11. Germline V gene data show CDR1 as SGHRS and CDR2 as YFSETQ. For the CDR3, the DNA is TGCGCCAGCAGCTTGGAACCGGGACAGGGGGCGCAGTGGGCTTTCTTT. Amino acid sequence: CASSLEPGQGAQWAFF.

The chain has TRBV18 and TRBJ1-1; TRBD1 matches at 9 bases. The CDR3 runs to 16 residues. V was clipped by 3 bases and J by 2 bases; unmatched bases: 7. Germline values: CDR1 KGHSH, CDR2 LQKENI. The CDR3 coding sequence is TGTGCCAGCTCACCGACTACAGGGGGCGGAAACACTGAAGCTTTCTTT. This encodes CASSPTTGGGNTEAFF. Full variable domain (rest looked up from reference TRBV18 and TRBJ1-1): NAGVMQNPRHLVRRRGQEARLRCSPMKGHSHVYWYRQLPEEGLKFMVYLQKENIIDESGMPKERFSAEFPKEGPSILRIQQVVRGDSAAYFCASSPTTGGGNTEAFFGQGTRLTVV.

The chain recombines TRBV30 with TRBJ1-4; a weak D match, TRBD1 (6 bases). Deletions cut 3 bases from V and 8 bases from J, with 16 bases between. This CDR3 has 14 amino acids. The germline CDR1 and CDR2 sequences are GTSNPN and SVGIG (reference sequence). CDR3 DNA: TGTGCCTGGAGCGACAGGAACCCTTTGGAAAAACTGTTTTTT. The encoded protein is CAWSDRNPLEKLFF.

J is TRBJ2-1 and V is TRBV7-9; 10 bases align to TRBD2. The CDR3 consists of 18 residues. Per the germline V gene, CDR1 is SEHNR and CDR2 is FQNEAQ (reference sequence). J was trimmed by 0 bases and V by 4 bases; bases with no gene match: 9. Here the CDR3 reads CASSSGLAAKSSYNEQFF. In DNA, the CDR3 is TGTGCCAGCAGCTCCGGACTAGCGGCAAAAAGCTCCTACAATGAGCAGTTCTTC.

The CDR3 DNA reads as TGTGCCAGTAGGGGACAGGGGGCGCGTACTGAAGCTTTCTTT. Protein product: CASRGQGARTEAFF. The chain links TRBV19 to TRBJ1-1, with 12 bases that match TRBD1. Per the germline V gene, CDR1 is LNHDA and CDR2 is SQIVND (reference sequence). The junction had 4 bases not matched to a gene; V was cut back by 6 bases and J by 5 bases. The CDR3 is 14 residues long.

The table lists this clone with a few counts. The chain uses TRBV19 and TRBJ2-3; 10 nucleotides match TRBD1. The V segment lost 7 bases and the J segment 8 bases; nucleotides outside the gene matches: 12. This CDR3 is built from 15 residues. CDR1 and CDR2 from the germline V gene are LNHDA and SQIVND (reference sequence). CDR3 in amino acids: CASMGVRTGGGTQYF. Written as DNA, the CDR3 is TGTGCCAGTATGGGTGTGAGGACAGGGGGTGGTACGCAGTATTTT.

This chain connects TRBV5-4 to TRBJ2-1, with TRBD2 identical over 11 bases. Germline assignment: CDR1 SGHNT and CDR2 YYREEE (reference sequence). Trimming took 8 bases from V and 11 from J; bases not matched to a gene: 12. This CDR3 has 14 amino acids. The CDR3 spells CASSSGGPLMQQFF. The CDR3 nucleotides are TGTGCCAGTTCTAGCGGGGGGCCCCTTATGCAGCAGTTCTTC.

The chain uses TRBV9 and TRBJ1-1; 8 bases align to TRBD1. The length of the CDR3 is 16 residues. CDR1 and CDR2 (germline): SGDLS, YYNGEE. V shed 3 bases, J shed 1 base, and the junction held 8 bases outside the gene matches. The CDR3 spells CASSERDRPENTEAFF. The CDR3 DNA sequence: TGTGCCAGCAGCGAGAGGGACAGGCCAGAGAACACTGAAGCTTTCTTT. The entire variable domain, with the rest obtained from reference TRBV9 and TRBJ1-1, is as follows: DSGVTQTPKHLITATGQRVTLRCSPRSGDLSVYWYQQSLDQGLQFLIQYYNGEERAKGNILERFSAQQFPDLHSELNLSSLELGDSALYFCASSERDRPENTEAFFGQGTRLTVV.

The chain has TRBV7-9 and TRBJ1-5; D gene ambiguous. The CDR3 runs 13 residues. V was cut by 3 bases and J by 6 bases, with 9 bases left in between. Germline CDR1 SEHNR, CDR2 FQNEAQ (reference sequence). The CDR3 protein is CASSFQAPQPQHF. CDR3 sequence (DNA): TGTGCCAGCAGCTTCCAGGCGCCTCAGCCCCAGCATTTT.

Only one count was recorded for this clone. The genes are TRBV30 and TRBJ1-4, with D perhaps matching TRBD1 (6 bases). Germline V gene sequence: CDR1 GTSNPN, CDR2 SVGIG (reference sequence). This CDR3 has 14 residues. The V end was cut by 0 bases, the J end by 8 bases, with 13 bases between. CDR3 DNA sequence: TGTGCCTGGAGTGTAGCAGGGGCTCGAGAAAAACTGTTTTTT. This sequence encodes CAWSVAGAREKLFF. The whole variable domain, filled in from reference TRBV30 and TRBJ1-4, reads SQTIHQWPATLVQPVGSPLSLECTVEGTSNPNLYWYRQAAGRGLQLLFYSVGIGQISSEVPQNLSASRPQDRQFILSSKKLLLSDSGFYLCAWSVAGAREKLFFGSGTQLSVL.